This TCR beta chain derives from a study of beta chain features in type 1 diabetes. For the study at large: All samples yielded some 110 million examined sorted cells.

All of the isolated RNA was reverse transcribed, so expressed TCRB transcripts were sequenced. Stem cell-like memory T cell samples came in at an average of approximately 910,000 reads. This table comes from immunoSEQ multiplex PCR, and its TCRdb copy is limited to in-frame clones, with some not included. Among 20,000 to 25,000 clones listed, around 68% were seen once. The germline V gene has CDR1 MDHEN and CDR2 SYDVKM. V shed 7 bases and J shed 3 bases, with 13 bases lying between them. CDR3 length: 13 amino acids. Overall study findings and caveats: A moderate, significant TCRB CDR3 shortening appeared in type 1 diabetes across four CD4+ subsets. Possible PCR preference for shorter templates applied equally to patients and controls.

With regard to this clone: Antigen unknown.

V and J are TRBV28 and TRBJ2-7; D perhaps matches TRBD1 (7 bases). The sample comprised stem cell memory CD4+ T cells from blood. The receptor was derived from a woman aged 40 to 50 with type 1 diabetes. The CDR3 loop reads CASTPGGGYEQYF. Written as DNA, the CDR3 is TGTGCCAGCACCCCAGGGGGAGGCTACGAGCAGTACTTC.